The T cell receptor (beta chain) under discussion was sequenced for a study of CD8 T cells in Susac syndrome. CDR1 DFQATT and CDR2 SNEGSKA come from the germline V gene (reference sequence). This CDR3 comprises 15 residues. Deletions cut 1 base from V and 8 bases from J, with 20 bases between. Reverse transcription of roughly 0.5 to 1 ug RNA was performed with random hexamers. A single record per CDR3 protein comes from TCRdb applying MiXCR to the immunoSEQ multiplex PCR reads. The table records 160,000 or so distinct CDR3 sequences, roughly 95% of them present only once. Sequencing used CD8+ T cells from PBMCs. The TCR was taken from a human donor with multiple sclerosis. The chain employs TRBV20-1 and TRBJ1-2, with a weak D call TRBD1 (5 bases). The CDR3 sequence: CSARGRGQVRSGYTF. CDR3 bases: TGCAGTGCTAGAGGGCGGGGCCAGGTTCGATCGGGCTACACCTTC.